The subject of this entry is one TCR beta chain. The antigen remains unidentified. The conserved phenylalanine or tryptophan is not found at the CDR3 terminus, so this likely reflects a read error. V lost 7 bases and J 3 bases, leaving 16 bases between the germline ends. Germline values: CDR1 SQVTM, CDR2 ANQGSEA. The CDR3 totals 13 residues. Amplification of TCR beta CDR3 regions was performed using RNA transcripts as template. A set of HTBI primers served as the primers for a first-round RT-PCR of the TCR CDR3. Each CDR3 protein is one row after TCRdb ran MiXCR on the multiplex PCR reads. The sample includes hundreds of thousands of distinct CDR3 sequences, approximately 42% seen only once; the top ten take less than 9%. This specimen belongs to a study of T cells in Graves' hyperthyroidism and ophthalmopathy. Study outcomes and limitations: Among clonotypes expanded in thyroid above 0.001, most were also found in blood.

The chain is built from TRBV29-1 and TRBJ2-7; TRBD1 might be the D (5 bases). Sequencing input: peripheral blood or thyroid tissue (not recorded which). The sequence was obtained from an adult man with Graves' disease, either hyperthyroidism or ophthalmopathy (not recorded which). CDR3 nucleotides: TGCAGCGCTTCCCTCCAGGACAACTACGAGCAGTACCTC. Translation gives CSASLQDNYEQYL.